One and the same sample provided the 23 T cell receptor beta chains below, sequenced in a study of cytomegalovirus exposure and HLA in healthy donors. The repertoire was sequenced with immunoSEQ multiplex PCR; TCRdb's copy has only in-frame clones and lacks some. This table holds a few hundred thousand clones, 70% to 90% found once. Sample: PBMCs. The receptors come from a man aged 25-40 years in good health and CMV-seronegative.

This clone was seen a single time. The CDR3 loop is CASSRGPELHF. Written as DNA, the CDR3 is TGCGCCAGCAGCCGGGGGCCGGAGCTCCACTTT. V usage is TRBV4-3 and J usage is TRBJ1-6; tentatively, D is TRBD1 (6 bases). The CDR3 sequence is 11 residues long. V was trimmed by 4 bases and J by 16 bases, leaving 11 bases between them. CDR1 is LGHNA and CDR2 is YSLEER in the germline V gene.

The chain recombines TRBV9 with TRBJ2-5; 8 nucleotides agree with TRBD2. J was trimmed by 5 bases and V by 0 bases; bases with no gene match: 9. This CDR3 comprises 16 residues. Germline V lookup: CDR1 SGDLS, CDR2 YYNGEE. CDR3 residues: CASSVGISGIVETQYF. CDR3 in DNA: TGTGCCAGCAGCGTAGGGATTAGCGGGATTGTGGAGACCCAGTACTTC.

The J gene is TRBJ2-3, the V gene TRBV6-1, with a possible D match to TRBD2 (5 bases). The CDR3 runs to 16 residues. V gave up 1 base and J gave up 0 bases, with 11 bases separating them. CDR1 and CDR2 from the germline V gene are MNHNS and SASEGT. CDR3 coding DNA: TGTGCCAGCAGTGAAGGGTACGGGGTCAGCACAGATACGCAGTATTTT. It encodes CASSEGYGVSTDTQYF.

This clone was counted a single time. The chain combines TRBV4-1 with TRBJ2-5, with D perhaps TRBD2 (5 bases). This CDR3 is built from 14 residues. V gave up 2 bases and J gave up 1 base, with 8 bases separating them. The germline gives CDR1 MGHRA, CDR2 YSYEKL. CDR3 amino acids: CASSQLGLQETQYF. CDR3 DNA: TGCGCCAGCAGCCAACTTGGACTCCAAGAGACCCAGTACTTC.

The table lists this clone with a count of one. The chain has TRBV10-1 and TRBJ2-3; 8 bases line up with TRBD1. The CDR3 has 13 amino acids. CDR1 and CDR2 from the germline V gene are WNHNN and SYGVQD (reference sequence). The J segment lost 2 bases and the V segment lost 10 bases, leaving 5 bases of the junction unmatched. In DNA, the CDR3 is TGCGCCACGAGGGACAGGAACACAGATACGCAGTATTTT. Its translation: CATRDRNTDTQYF.

This chain links TRBV5-1 with TRBJ1-1; unclear D gene. The CDR3 is 16 amino acids. From germline, CDR1 is SGHRS and CDR2 YFSETQ. V dropped 3 bases and J dropped 1 base, with 16 bases sitting between them. This chain's CDR3 is CASSSNAGVGNTEAFF. In DNA, the CDR3 is TGCGCCAGCAGCTCAAACGCCGGGGTGGGGAACACTGAAGCTTTCTTT.

This clone was found once. The rearrangement uses TRBV4-3 and TRBJ1-1; D gene ambiguous. This CDR3 has 14 residues. V lost 2 bases and J 0 bases, leaving 7 bases between the germline ends. CDR1 and CDR2 (germline): LGHNA, YSLEER. The CDR3 nucleotides are TGCGCCAGCAGCCAACAACTACTGAACACTGAAGCTTTCTTT. This gives the protein CASSQQLLNTEAFF.

This chain uses TRBV6-1 with TRBJ1-1; tentatively, D is TRBD1 (6 bases). The CDR3 is 13 residues long. V was trimmed by 4 bases and J by 4 bases, leaving 10 bases between them. Germline V gene lookup returns CDR1 MNHNS and CDR2 SASEGT. The CDR3 reads CASSVDSITEAFF. In nucleotides, the CDR3 is TGTGCCAGCAGTGTGGACAGTATCACTGAAGCTTTCTTT.

The chain couples TRBV5-4 to TRBJ1-6; D is possibly TRBD1 (5 bases). CDR1 SGHNT and CDR2 YYREEE come from the germline V gene (reference sequence). CDR3 size: 17 residues. V was clipped by 6 bases and J by 0 bases, with 16 bases between them. As DNA, the CDR3 is TGTGCCAGCACACCGGGGCGGGAGGTCTCCTATAATTCACCCCTCCACTTT. The encoded protein is CASTPGREVSYNSPLHF.

The chain links TRBV5-4 to TRBJ2-7; 12 bases are a match to TRBD2. Per the germline V gene, CDR1 is SGHNT and CDR2 is YYREEE (reference sequence). With V trimmed by 6 bases and J by 5 bases, 6 bases remained unmatched. This CDR3 is 14 amino acids long. This chain's CDR3 is CASTPGLAGNEQYF. Here the CDR3 DNA reads TGTGCCAGCACCCCAGGACTAGCGGGGAACGAGCAGTACTTC.

The J gene is TRBJ2-3, the V gene TRBV7-2, with a possible D match to TRBD1 (5 bases). V was pared by 5 bases and J by 0 bases, with 18 bases between. Germline V gene data show CDR1 as SGHTA and CDR2 as FQGNSA. The CDR3 covers 17 residues. This CDR3 is CASSPRQTRASTDTQYF. Here the CDR3 DNA reads TGTGCCAGCAGCCCCCGACAGACCCGTGCTAGCACAGATACGCAGTATTTT. Using reference TRBV7-2 and TRBJ2-3 for the parts outside the CDR3, the full variable domain is GAGVSQSPSNKVTEKGKDVELRCDPISGHTALYWYRQSLGQGLEFLIYFQGNSAPDKSGLPSDRFSAERTGGSVSTLTIQRTQQEDSAVYLCASSPRQTRASTDTQYFGPGTRLTVL.

The rearrangement links TRBV11-2 to TRBJ2-7; D perhaps matches TRBD1 (6 bases). The CDR3 length is 13 residues. V was clipped by 4 bases and J by 4 bases, with 11 bases between them. Germline lookup yields CDR1 SGHAT and CDR2 FQNNGV. The DNA for the CDR3 is TGTGCCAGCAGCTCCAACAGGGTGTACGAGCAGTACTTC. Translation: CASSSNRVYEQYF.

The chain is built from TRBV29-1 and TRBJ2-7; maybe TRBD2 (5 bases). The CDR3 loop spans 14 amino acids. Trimming shortened V by 0 bases and J by 7 bases, and 16 bases separated the two germline ends. Germline CDR1 SQVTM, CDR2 ANQGSEA. CDR3 protein: CSVEDHGRGNEQYF. The CDR3 nucleotides are TGCAGCGTTGAAGATCACGGCCGAGGGAATGAGCAGTACTTC.

This clone showed up just a few times. The V call is TRBV7-8, the J call TRBJ1-5; tentative D call: TRBD1 (6 bases). The germline CDR1 and CDR2 sequences are SGHVS and FQNEAQ. V shed 5 bases and J shed 0 bases, with 14 bases lying between them. The CDR3 spans 16 residues. The CDR3 loop reads CASSPEGVYSNQPQHF. As DNA, the CDR3 is TGTGCCAGCAGCCCCGAGGGGGTCTATAGCAATCAGCCCCAGCATTTT. Together with reference TRBV7-8 and TRBJ1-5, the CDR3 gives the full variable domain: GAGVSQSPRYKVAKRGQDVALRCDPISGHVSLFWYQQALGQGPEFLTYFQNEAQLDKSGLPSDRFFAERPEGSVSTLKIQRTQQEDSAVYLCASSPEGVYSNQPQHFGDGTRLSIL.

The V and J genes are TRBV6-4 and TRBJ1-5; D is unclear. Trimming took 3 bases from V and 6 from J, leaving 12 bases between them. This CDR3 contains 14 residues. Germline CDR1 and CDR2: MRHNA and SNTAGT. In nucleotides, the CDR3 is TGTGCCAGCAGTGAGGGGAGCGGGAGTCAGCCCCAGCATTTT. It specifies CASSEGSGSQPQHF.

V usage is TRBV7-9 and J usage is TRBJ2-2; D remains unclear. The CDR3 has 12 residues. Per the germline V gene, CDR1 is SEHNR and CDR2 is FQNEAQ (reference sequence). The V gene lost 3 bases and the J gene lost 10 bases, with 9 bases spanning the gap. CDR3 amino acids: CASSFGGVELFF. In DNA form, the CDR3 reads TGTGCCAGCAGCTTCGGTGGTGTGGAGCTGTTTTTT.

The chain has TRBV2 and TRBJ2-7, with D perhaps TRBD1 (6 bases). V dropped 8 bases and J dropped 5 bases, with 16 bases sitting between them. CDR3 size: 13 residues. Germline V gene sequence: CDR1 SNHLY, CDR2 FYNNEI. The CDR3 sequence is CASLKAGDDEQYF. The CDR3 DNA follows: TGTGCCAGCCTTAAGGCAGGGGATGACGAGCAGTACTTC.

The CDR3 is CASSNAFGGGSPLHF. In nucleotides, the CDR3 is TGTGCCAGCAGCAATGCGTTCGGGGGAGGTTCACCCCTCCACTTT. V and J are TRBV6-5 and TRBJ1-6; possibly TRBD1 for D (5 bases). V lost 6 bases and J lost 9, with 18 bases in between. The germline V gene has CDR1 MNHEY and CDR2 SVGAGI. The CDR3 is made up of 15 amino acids.

The genes are TRBV7-8 and TRBJ2-1, with 7 bases lining up with TRBD2. The germline CDR1 and CDR2 sequences are SGHVS and FQNEAQ. This CDR3 comprises 15 residues. V gave up 6 bases and J gave up 0 bases; unmatched junction bases: 5. The CDR3 DNA sequence: TGTGCCAGCAGGACGGGGGGTAACTCCTACAATGAGCAGTTCTTC. It codes for CASRTGGNSYNEQFF.

This sequence joins TRBV5-1 and TRBJ1-1; 10 nucleotides agree with TRBD1. The CDR3 sequence is 14 residues long. Germline V gene data show CDR1 as SGHRS and CDR2 as YFSETQ. J gave up 9 bases and V 4 bases, and 9 bases lay outside the gene matches. The CDR3 sequence is CASSRDRGSRKAFF. The CDR3 region has the DNA TGCGCCAGCAGCAGGGACAGGGGCTCTAGGAAAGCTTTCTTT.

The genes are TRBV5-1 and TRBJ2-1, with TRBD2 identical over 12 bases. Germline loops: CDR1 SGHRS, CDR2 YFSETQ. The CDR3 totals 16 residues. The trim removed 1 base at V and 7 bases at J, leaving 6 bases unmatched. CDR3 nucleotides: TGCGCCAGCAGCTTGCCTAGACTAGCGGGGGTGAATGAGCAGTTCTTC. Its protein product is CASSLPRLAGVNEQFF.

There are a few counts of this clone. The rearrangement uses TRBV23-1 and TRBJ2-7; maybe TRBD2 (5 bases). Being an ORF, TRBV23-1 has a function that is uncertain. Trimming cost V 7 bases and J 6 bases, with 13 bases left between them. CDR3 length equals 12 residues. In DNA form, the CDR3 reads TGCGCCAGCATCCAACTAGATTGCGAGCAGTACTTC. It codes for CASIQLDCEQYF.

V and J are TRBV2 and TRBJ2-2; no definite D call. CDR1 is SNHLY, CDR2 FYNNEI, per germline. Trimming removed 2 bases at V and 4 bases at J, with 8 bases between. The CDR3 contains 14 residues. CDR3 sequence reads: CASSERYGTGELFF. The DNA for the CDR3 is TGTGCCAGCAGTGAACGGTACGGCACCGGGGAGCTGTTTTTT.